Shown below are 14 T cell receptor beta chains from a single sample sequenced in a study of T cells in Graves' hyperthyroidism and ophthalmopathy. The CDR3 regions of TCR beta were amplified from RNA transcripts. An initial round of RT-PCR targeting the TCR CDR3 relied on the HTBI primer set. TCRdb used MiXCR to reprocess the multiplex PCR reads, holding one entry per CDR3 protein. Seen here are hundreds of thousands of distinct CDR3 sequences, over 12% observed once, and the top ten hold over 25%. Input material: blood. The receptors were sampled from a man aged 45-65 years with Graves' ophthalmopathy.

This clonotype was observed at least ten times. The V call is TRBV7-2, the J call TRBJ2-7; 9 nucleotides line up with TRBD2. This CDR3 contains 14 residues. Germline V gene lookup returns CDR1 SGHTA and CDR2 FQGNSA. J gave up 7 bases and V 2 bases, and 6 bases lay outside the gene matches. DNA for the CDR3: TGTGCCAGCAGCTTAAGCGCGGGAGGGCTGGAGCAGTACTTC. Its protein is CASSLSAGGLEQYF.

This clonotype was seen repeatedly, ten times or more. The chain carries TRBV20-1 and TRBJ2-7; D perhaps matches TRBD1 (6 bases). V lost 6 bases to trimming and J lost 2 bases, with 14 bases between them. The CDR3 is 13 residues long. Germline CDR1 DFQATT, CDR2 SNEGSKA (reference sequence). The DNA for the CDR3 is TGCAGTGCCCCCGAGGACAGTCCCTACGAGCAGTACTTC. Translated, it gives CSAPEDSPYEQYF.

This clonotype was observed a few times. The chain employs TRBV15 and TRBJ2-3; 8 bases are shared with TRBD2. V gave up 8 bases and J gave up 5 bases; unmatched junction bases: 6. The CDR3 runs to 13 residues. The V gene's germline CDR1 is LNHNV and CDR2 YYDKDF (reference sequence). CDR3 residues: CATESGSVDTQYF. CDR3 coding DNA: TGTGCCACCGAGAGCGGGAGTGTAGATACGCAGTATTTT.

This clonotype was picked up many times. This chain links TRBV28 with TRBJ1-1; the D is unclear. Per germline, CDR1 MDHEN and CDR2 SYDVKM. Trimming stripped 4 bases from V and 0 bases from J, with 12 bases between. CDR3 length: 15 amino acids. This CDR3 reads CASSSLLGMNTEAFF. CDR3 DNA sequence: TGTGCCAGCAGTTCCCTTCTCGGCATGAACACTGAAGCTTTCTTT.

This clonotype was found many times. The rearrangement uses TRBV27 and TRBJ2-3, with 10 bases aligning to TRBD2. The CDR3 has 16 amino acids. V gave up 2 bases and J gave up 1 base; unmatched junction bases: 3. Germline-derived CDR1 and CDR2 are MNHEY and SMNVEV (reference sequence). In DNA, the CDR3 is TGTGCCAGCAGTTTACTTGGACTAGCGGGCACAGATACGCAGTATTTT. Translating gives CASSLLGLAGTDTQYF.

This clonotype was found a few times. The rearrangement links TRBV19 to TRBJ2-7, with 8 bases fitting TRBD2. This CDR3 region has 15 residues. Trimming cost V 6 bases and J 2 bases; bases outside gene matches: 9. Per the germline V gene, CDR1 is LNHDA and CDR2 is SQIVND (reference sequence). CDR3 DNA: TGTGCCAGTAGCGGGGGGGGCGCTAAGACCTACGAGCAGTACTTC. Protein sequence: CASSGGGAKTYEQYF. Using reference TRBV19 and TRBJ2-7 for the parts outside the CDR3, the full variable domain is DGGITQSPKYLFRKEGQNVTLSCEQNLNHDAMYWYRQDPGQGLRLIYYSQIVNDFQKGDIAEGYSVSREKKESFPLTVTSAQKNPTAFYLCASSGGGAKTYEQYFGPGTRLTVT.

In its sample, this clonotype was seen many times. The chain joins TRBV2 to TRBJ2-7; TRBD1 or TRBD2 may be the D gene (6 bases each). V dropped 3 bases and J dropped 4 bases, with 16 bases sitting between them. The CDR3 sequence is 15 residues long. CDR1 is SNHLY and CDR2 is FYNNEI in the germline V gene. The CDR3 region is CASSEDPGAPYEQYF. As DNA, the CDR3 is TGTGCCAGCAGTGAGGATCCGGGGGCGCCGTACGAGCAGTACTTC.

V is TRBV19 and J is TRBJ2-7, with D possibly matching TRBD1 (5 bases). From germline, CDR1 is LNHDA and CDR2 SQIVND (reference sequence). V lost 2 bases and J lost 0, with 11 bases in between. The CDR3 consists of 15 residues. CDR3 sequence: CASSISTGRSYEQYF. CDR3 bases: TGTGCCAGTAGTATAAGTACAGGCCGCTCCTACGAGCAGTACTTC.

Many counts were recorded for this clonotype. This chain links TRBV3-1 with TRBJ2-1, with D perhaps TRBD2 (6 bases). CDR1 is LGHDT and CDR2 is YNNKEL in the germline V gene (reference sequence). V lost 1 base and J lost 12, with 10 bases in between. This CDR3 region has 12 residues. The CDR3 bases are TGTGCCAGCAGCCAAGTGGGGCGGGGGCAGTTCTTC. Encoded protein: CASSQVGRGQFF.

Here the CDR3 DNA reads TGCAGCGTTGATGCCGGGACAGTAGGGAACTATGGCTACACCTTC. It translates to CSVDAGTVGNYGYTF. The rearrangement links TRBV29-1 to TRBJ1-2; 7 positions match TRBD1. J was trimmed by 2 bases and V by 3 bases; bases with no gene match: 9. CDR3 length: 15 amino acids. CDR1 SQVTM and CDR2 ANQGSEA come from the germline V gene.

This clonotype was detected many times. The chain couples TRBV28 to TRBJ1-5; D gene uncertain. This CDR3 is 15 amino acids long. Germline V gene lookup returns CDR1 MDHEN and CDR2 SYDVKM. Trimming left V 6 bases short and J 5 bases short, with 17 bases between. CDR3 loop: CASSFLSRGDQPQHF. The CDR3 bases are TGTGCCAGCAGCTTCCTAAGTCGAGGCGATCAGCCCCAGCATTTT.

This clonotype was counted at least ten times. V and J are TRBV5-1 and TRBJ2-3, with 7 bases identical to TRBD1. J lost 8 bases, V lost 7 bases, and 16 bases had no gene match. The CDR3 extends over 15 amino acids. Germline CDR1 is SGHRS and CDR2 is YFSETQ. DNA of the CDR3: TGCGCCAGCGTCATTGTAGGGGGCGTTTGCGTTACGCAGTATTTT. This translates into CASVIVGGVCVTQYF. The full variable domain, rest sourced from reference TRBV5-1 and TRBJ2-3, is KAGVTQTPRYLIKTRGQQVTLSCSPISGHRSVSWYQQTPGQGLQFLFEYFSETQRNKGNFPGRFSGRQFSNSRSEMNVSTLELGDSALYLCASVIVGGVCVTQYFGPGTRLTVL.

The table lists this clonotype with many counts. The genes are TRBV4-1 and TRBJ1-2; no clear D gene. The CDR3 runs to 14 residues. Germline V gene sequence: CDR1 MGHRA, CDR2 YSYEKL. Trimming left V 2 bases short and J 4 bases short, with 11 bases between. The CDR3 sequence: CASSQSPLAYGYTF. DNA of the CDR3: TGCGCCAGCAGCCAAAGTCCGTTAGCCTATGGCTACACCTTC.

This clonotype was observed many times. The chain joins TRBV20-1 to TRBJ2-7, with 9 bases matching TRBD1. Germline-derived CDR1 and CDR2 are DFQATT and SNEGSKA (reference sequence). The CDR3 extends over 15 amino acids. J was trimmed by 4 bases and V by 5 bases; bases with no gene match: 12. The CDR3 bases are TGCAGTGCTGGCCGGGACAGGGCCCAGGGGTACGAGCAGTACTTC. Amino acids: CSAGRDRAQGYEQYF.